Listed below are T cell receptor beta chains from one sample, sequenced in a study of cytomegalovirus exposure and HLA in healthy donors. Clones were sequenced by immunoSEQ multiplex PCR, and TCRdb holds only the in-frame ones, with some missing. The sample has 90,000 to 150,000 clones; roughly 78% are singletons. Sequenced material: PBMCs. These receptors all stem from a woman in her twenties or thirties in good health and CMV-seropositive. CDR3s include the opening cysteine and the closing phenylalanine or tryptophan. The order of the fields is V gene, D gene, clone size, J gene, CDR3 protein, CDR3 DNA. The D gene is left open where the match is weak. Size tells how often a clone was seen (once, few, many) or the class of an expanded clone, and some rows leave it out.

TRBV30	TRBD1	NA	TRBJ1-2	CAWSTQGASGYTF	TGTGCCTGGAGTACCCAGGGGGCATCTGGCTACACCTTC
TRBV25-1	TRBD1	NA	TRBJ1-6	CASSGSFGTAREGVLHF	TGTGCCAGCAGCGGATCCTTCGGGACAGCGCGTGAGGGGGTCCTCCACTTT
TRBV5-1	NA	NA	TRBJ1-2	CASREDSNYGYTF	TGCGCCAGCAGGGAGGACAGTAACTATGGCTACACCTTC
TRBV30	NA	NA	TRBJ1-5	CAWSVGAGRQPQHF	TGTGCCTGGAGTGTGGGGGCAGGGAGACAGCCCCAGCATTTT
TRBV15	TRBD1	NA	TRBJ2-7	CATSKDRDRFNYEQYF	TGTGCCACCAGCAAGGATAGGGACAGGTTTAATTACGAGCAGTACTTC
TRBV6-5	NA	NA	TRBJ2-7	CASSSDGTPTYEQYF	TGTGCCAGCAGTTCCGATGGGACACCCACCTACGAGCAGTACTTC
TRBV5-4	TRBD1	NA	TRBJ2-5	CASSLGDRQETQYF	TGTGCCAGCAGCTTGGGGGACAGACAAGAGACCCAGTACTTC
TRBV28	NA	NA	TRBJ1-2	CASSAQDYGYTF	TGTGCCAGCAGTGCACAGGACTATGGCTACACCTTC
TRBV7-9	NA	NA	TRBJ1-2	CSSSLIGDVYGYTF	TGTTCCAGCAGCTTAATAGGGGATGTATATGGCTACACCTTC
TRBV29-1	NA	NA	TRBJ2-7	CSVQGNIYEQYF	TGCAGCGTGCAGGGAAATATCTACGAGCAGTACTTC
TRBV2	TRBD1	once	TRBJ2-1	CASGQGYNEQFF	TGTGCCAGCGGACAGGGTTACAATGAGCAGTTCTTC
TRBV28	TRBD1	NA	TRBJ1-5	CATTITGGPNQPQHF	TGCGCCACTACTATAACAGGGGGCCCCAATCAGCCCCAGCATTTT
TRBV9	TRBD1	NA	TRBJ1-5	CASSTPGGPQHF	TGTGCCAGCAGCACCCCAGGGGGGCCCCAGCATTTT
TRBV5-1	NA	NA	TRBJ1-1	CASSGGLDTEAFF	TGCGCCAGCAGCGGAGGGTTGGACACTGAAGCTTTCTTT
TRBV5-1	TRBD2	NA	TRBJ2-1	CASRTLADLYNEQFF	TGCGCCAGCAGAACTCTAGCGGACCTCTACAATGAGCAGTTCTTC
TRBV7-3	NA	NA	TRBJ2-3	CASSSFSGASTDTQYF	TGTGCCAGCAGCTCCTTTAGCGGAGCTAGCACAGATACGCAGTATTTT
TRBV6-1	TRBD1	once	TRBJ2-7	CASSFQTGTYEQYF	TGTGCCAGCAGTTTCCAGACAGGGACCTACGAGCAGTACTTC
TRBV9	TRBD2	few	TRBJ2-3	CASSVEERGVGTQYF	TGTGCCAGCAGCGTAGAAGAGCGGGGGGTTGGTACGCAGTATTTT
TRBV9	TRBD2	NA	TRBJ2-2	CASSARTSGNTGELFF	TGTGCCAGCAGCGCCCGGACTAGCGGGAACACCGGGGAGCTGTTTTTT
TRBV27	NA	NA	TRBJ2-7	CASSFGRSPYEQYF	TGTGCCAGCAGTTTTGGCCGAAGTCCCTACGAGCAGTACTTC
TRBV28	NA	NA	TRBJ1-6	CAGGGRSPLHF	TGTGCCGGAGGAGGCAGATCACCCCTCCACTTT
TRBV11-2	TRBD1	NA	TRBJ1-1	CASSPGQGYTEAFF	TGTGCCAGCAGCCCGGGACAGGGGTACACTGAAGCTTTCTTT
TRBV2	TRBD1	few	TRBJ1-1	CASSEKRGLVGAFF	TGTGCCAGCAGTGAAAAAAGGGGGCTGGTGGGAGCTTTCTTT
TRBV9	TRBD2	few	TRBJ2-1	CASSQSGRGVYNEQFF	TGTGCCAGCAGCCAATCTGGGCGGGGGGTCTACAATGAGCAGTTCTTC